This T cell receptor (beta chain) was captured in a study of blood T cell repertoires in COVID-19 (dated by TCRdb to the early 2020s). With respect to the entire study: Samples from collaborators originated in the United States, Italy and Spain and spanned both the acute and convalescent phases of COVID-19. The material from the prospective study consisted of cDNA or gDNA derived from T cells, B-cell-depleted T cells, or PBMCs. Deeply sampled blood TCRbeta repertoires from subjects exposed to, actively infected with, or recovered from COVID-19 were included in the dataset. The repertoires were released in a freely available public database intended as a resource for research on the immune response to SARS-CoV-2. The samples were drawn from two sources: the first 160 participants of the ongoing ImmuneRACE study, and 1,200 or so subjects contributed by 6 global collaborators. The sample metadata nearly always contained a de-identified subject ID, COVID-19 status, age in years and sex. Where available, HLA class I and class II types were taken from metadata supplied by the sample provider and were not determined by assay-based typing.

V is cut back by 3 bases and J by 4 bases, with 5 bases in the junction unmatched. Counted from cysteine to phenylalanine, this CDR3 has 14 amino acids. Left in the record is the CDR3 DNA by itself, 42 bases read in frame from the first base. The germline V gene gives CDR1 as KGHSH and CDR2 as LQKENI. On the study overall, not on this receptor specifically: The quantity of clinical and demographic metadata differed by source and by participant and was supplied without curation.

Collaborating institutions collected whole blood in K2EDTA tubes following their own protocols. For TCRbeta analysis, collaborator samples were shipped as frozen whole blood, as isolated PBMCs, or as DNA extracted from either sample type. With respect to this clone: This clone's antigen is unknown. Base qualities are not at hand, and no much larger clone is one base apart.

TCRbeta CDR3 regions were amplified from genomic DNA using the immunoSEQ Assay, a bias-controlled multiplex PCR. On the study's bioinformatics: Nucleated cell counts per sample were estimated from amplification of reference gene primers within the assay. To quantify the absolute abundance of each unique TCRbeta CDR3 rearrangement, sequence reads were collapsed and filtered. For each sample, productive Simpson clonality was calculated as the square root of Simpson's diversity index across productive rearrangements. In its TCRdb copy, this immuneACCESS table keeps in-frame sequences only and misses some clones. Where compared with another copy, unresolved V genes explain less than half of these, and the others have no known cause. That table supplies the V and J calls and clone size; D and trimming were determined from the DNA. Here the sample has 50,000 or so clones; 79% occur a single time. The ten largest clones represent under 30% of the sample.

The rearrangement combines TRBV18 with TRBJ1-1; 7 junctional bases match TRBD1. The sample comprised peripheral blood. This clonotype was obtained from a man between 65 and 85 years old with acute or convalescent COVID-19. This receptor has the CDR3 CASSPDRVLTEAFF. The DNA sequence follows: TGTGCCAGCTCACCTGACAGGGTTCTCACTGAAGCTTTCTTT.